The T cell receptor (beta chain) under discussion was sequenced for a study of blood T cells in healthy people across ages. The V and J ends lost 3 bases and 4 bases, in that order; junction bases with no gene match: 8. Germline CDR1 SGHRS, CDR2 YFSETQ. This CDR3 comprises 15 residues. It was with a sample-barcoded 5' primer and a J-beta primer mix that a second PCR of about 6 to 12 cycles was run. TCRdb reprocessed the 5' RACE reads via MiXCR and lists one record per CDR3 protein. Among more than 650,000 distinct CDR3 sequences, 20% to 30% were seen once, and the ten largest hold around 3%. These data also featured in a second study, about T cells of mothers and their children.

The V call is TRBV5-1, the J call TRBJ1-2; 8 positions agree with TRBD1. This clonotype was sampled from a boy younger than 18 in good health. The source material was blood. Here the CDR3 reads CASSWGPGQAYGYTF. In DNA, the CDR3 is TGCGCCAGCAGCTGGGGACCGGGACAGGCCTATGGCTACACCTTC. The full variable domain, rest sourced from reference TRBV5-1 and TRBJ1-2, is KAGVTQTPRYLIKTRGQQVTLSCSPISGHRSVSWYQQTPGQGLQFLFEYFSETQRNKGNFPGRFSGRQFSNSRSEMNVSTLELGDSALYLCASSWGPGQAYGYTFGSGTRLTVV.